A selection of T cell receptor beta chains follows, all from one sample in a study of cytomegalovirus exposure and HLA in healthy donors. Assay used: immunoSEQ multiplex PCR; TCRdb lists only in-frame clones, some missing. The sample records 100,000 to 150,000 clones, nearly 90% being singletons. The sample consisted of PBMCs. Source of these receptors: a woman aged 18-30 years in good health and CMV-seronegative. The CDR3 runs from the conserved cysteine through the conserved F or W. D genes are given only for firm matches.

j_call: TRBJ1-2; v_call: TRBV5-6; d_call: TRBD1; cdr3_nt: TGTGCCAGCAGCTTACGGCCGGGACAGGGGGTGATCGGCTACACCTTC; cdr3_aa: CASSLRPGQGVIGYTF
j_call: TRBJ1-3; v_call: TRBV2; d_call: NA; cdr3_nt: TGTGCCGGCAGCCCCAGGCCAACCGGGGACACCATATATTTT; cdr3_aa: CAGSPRPTGDTIYF
j_call: TRBJ1-2; v_call: TRBV15; d_call: NA; cdr3_nt: TGTGCCACCAGCAGAGGAGATAACCTGTATGGCTACACCTTC; cdr3_aa: CATSRGDNLYGYTF
j_call: TRBJ2-7; v_call: TRBV6-5; d_call: TRBD2; cdr3_nt: TGTGCCAGCAGTTCCGGGACTAGCGGGGGGGACGAGCAGTACTTC; cdr3_aa: CASSSGTSGGDEQYF
j_call: TRBJ2-5; v_call: TRBV7-3; d_call: TRBD1; cdr3_nt: TGTGCCAGCAGCCTAAACAGGGGAGAGACCCAGTACTTC; cdr3_aa: CASSLNRGETQYF
j_call: TRBJ1-2; v_call: TRBV18; d_call: NA; cdr3_nt: TGTGCCAGCTCACCAACATCGGGGGATGTCTATGGCTACACCTTC; cdr3_aa: CASSPTSGDVYGYTF
j_call: TRBJ1-1; v_call: TRBV7-9; d_call: TRBD1; cdr3_nt: TGTGCCAGCAGTCGACGACAGGGGTTGGTAAACACTGAAGCTTTCTTT; cdr3_aa: CASSRRQGLVNTEAFF
j_call: TRBJ2-3; v_call: TRBV5-1; d_call: TRBD2; cdr3_nt: TGCGCCAGCAGCTTGGATCTAGCGGGAAGCACAGATACGCAGTATTTT; cdr3_aa: CASSLDLAGSTDTQYF
j_call: TRBJ2-3; v_call: TRBV27; d_call: NA; cdr3_nt: TGTGCCAGCAGTCCCTCCGGAGATACGCAGTATTTT; cdr3_aa: CASSPSGDTQYF
j_call: TRBJ1-1; v_call: TRBV5-1; d_call: NA; cdr3_nt: TGCGCCAGCAGCATCGGGACTTCGAACACTGAAGCTTTCTTT; cdr3_aa: CASSIGTSNTEAFF
j_call: TRBJ2-5; v_call: TRBV5-6; d_call: NA; cdr3_nt: TGTGCCAGCAGCTGGACAGCCCAAGAGACCCAGTACTTC; cdr3_aa: CASSWTAQETQYF
j_call: TRBJ2-1; v_call: TRBV23-1; d_call: NA; cdr3_nt: TGCGCCAGCAGTCAAGAGGAGGAGTACAATGAGCAGTTCTTC; cdr3_aa: CASSQEEEYNEQFF
j_call: TRBJ1-3; v_call: TRBV6-1; d_call: TRBD1; cdr3_nt: TGTGCCAGCAGGGGACAGGGCACTGGAAACACCATATATTTT; cdr3_aa: CASRGQGTGNTIYF
j_call: TRBJ1-6; v_call: TRBV5-1; d_call: NA; cdr3_nt: TGCGCCACCGTCCCGGGACATCGAAGGAACCCTCATTCACCCCTCCACTTT; cdr3_aa: CATVPGHRRNPHSPLHF
j_call: TRBJ2-7; v_call: TRBV25-1; d_call: NA; cdr3_nt: TGTGCCAGCAGTGAGAGGCAGCGGTCCTACGAGCAGTACTTC; cdr3_aa: CASSERQRSYEQYF
j_call: TRBJ2-7; v_call: TRBV19; d_call: TRBD1; cdr3_nt: TGTGCCAGTAGCCGGGACAGGGAAGGCTACGAGCAGTACTTC; cdr3_aa: CASSRDREGYEQYF
j_call: TRBJ2-3; v_call: TRBV28; d_call: TRBD2; cdr3_nt: TGTGCCAGCAGTTTAGGGGCCGCCGGGGGGGACACAGATACGCAGTATTTT; cdr3_aa: CASSLGAAGGDTDTQYF
j_call: TRBJ2-5; v_call: TRBV2; d_call: TRBD1; cdr3_nt: TGTGCCAGCGACAGGGTCCCCCCACAGACCCAGTACTTC; cdr3_aa: CASDRVPPQTQYF
j_call: TRBJ2-2; v_call: TRBV11-3; d_call: TRBD1; cdr3_nt: TGTGCCAGCAGCTTATGGGACAGTTACAACACCGGGGAGCTGTTTTTT; cdr3_aa: CASSLWDSYNTGELFF
j_call: TRBJ2-7; v_call: TRBV19; d_call: NA; cdr3_nt: TGTGCCAGTAGTATAGGCTCCGGCGGCCAGGAGCAGTACTTC; cdr3_aa: CASSIGSGGQEQYF